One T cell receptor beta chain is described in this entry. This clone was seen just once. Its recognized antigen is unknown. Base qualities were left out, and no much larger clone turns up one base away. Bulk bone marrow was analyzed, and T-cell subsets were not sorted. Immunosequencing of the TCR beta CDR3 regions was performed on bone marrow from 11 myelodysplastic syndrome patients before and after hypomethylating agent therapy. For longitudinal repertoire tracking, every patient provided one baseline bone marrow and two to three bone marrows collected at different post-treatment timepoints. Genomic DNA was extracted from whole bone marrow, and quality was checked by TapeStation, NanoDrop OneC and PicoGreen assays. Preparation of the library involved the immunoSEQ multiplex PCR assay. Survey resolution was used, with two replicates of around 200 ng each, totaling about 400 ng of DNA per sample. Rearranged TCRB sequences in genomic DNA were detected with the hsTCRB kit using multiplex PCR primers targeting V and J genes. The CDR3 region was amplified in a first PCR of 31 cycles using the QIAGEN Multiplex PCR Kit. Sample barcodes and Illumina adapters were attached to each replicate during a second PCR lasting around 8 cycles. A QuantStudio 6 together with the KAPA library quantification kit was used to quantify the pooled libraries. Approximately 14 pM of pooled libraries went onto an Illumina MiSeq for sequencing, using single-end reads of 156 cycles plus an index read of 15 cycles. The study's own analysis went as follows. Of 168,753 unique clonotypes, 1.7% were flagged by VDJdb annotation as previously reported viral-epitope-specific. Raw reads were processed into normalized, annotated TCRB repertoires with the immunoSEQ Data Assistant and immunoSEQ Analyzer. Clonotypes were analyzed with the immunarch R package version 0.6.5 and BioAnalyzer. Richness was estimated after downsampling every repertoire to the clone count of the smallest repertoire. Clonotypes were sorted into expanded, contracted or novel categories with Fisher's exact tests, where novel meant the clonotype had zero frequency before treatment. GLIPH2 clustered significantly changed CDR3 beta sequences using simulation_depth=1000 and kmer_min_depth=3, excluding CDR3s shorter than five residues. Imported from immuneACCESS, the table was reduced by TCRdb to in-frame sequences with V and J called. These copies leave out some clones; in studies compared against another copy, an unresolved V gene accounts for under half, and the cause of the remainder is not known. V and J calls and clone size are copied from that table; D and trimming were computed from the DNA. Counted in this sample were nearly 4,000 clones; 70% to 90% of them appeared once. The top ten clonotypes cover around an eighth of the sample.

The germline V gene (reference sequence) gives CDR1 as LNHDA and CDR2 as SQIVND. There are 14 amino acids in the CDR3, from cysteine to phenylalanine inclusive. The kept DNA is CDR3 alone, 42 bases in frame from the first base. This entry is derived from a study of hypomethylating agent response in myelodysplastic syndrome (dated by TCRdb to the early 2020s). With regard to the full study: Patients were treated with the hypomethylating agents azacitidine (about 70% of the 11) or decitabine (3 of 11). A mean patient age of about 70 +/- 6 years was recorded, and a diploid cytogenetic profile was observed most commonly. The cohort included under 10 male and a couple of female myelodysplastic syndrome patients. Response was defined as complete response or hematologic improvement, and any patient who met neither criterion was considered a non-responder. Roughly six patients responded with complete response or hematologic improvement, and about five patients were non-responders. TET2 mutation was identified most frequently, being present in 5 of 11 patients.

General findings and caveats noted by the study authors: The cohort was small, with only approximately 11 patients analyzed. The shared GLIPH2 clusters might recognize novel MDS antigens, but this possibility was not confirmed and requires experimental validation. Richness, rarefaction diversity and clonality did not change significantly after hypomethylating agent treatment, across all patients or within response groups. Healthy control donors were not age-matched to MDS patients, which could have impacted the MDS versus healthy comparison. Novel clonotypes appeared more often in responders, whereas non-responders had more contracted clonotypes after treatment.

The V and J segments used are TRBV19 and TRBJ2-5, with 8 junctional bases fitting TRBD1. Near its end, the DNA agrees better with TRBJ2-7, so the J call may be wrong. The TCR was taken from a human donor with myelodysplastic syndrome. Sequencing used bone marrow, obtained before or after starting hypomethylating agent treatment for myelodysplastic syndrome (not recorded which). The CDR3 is CASSNTGGSYEQYF. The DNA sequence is TGTGCCAGTAGTAATACAGGGGGCTCCTACGAGCAGTACTTC.